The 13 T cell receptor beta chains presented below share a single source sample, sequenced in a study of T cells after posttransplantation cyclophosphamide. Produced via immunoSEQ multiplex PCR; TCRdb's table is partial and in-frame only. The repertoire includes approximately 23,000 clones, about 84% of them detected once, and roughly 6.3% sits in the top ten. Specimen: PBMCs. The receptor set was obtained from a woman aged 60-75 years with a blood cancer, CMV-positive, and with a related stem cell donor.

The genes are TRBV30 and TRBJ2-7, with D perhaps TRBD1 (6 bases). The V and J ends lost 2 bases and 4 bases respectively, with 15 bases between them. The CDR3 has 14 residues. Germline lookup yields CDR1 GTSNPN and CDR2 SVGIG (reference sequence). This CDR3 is CAWSIGRGRYEQYF. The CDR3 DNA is TGTGCCTGGAGTATCGGCAGGGGCAGGTACGAGCAGTACTTC.

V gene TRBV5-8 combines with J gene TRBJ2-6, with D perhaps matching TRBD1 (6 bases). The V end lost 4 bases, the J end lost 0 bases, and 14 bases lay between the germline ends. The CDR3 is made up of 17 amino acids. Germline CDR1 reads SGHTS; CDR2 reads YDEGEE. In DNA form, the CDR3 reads TGTGCCAGCAGCCGGCAGGGGTCGAGCTCTGGGGCCAACGTCCTGACTTTC. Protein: CASSRQGSSSGANVLTF.

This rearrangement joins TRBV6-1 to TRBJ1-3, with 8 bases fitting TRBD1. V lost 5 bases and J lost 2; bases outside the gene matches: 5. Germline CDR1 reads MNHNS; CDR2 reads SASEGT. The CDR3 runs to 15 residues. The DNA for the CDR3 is TGTGCCAGCAGTTCCGGACAGGGAACTGGAAACACCATATATTTT. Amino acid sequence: CASSSGQGTGNTIYF.

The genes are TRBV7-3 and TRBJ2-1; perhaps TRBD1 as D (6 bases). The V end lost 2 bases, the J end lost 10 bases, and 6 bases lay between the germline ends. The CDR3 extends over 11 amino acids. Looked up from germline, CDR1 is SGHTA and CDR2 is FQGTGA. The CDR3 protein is CASSLGTEQFF. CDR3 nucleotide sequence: TGTGCCAGCAGCTTAGGGACAGAGCAGTTCTTC.

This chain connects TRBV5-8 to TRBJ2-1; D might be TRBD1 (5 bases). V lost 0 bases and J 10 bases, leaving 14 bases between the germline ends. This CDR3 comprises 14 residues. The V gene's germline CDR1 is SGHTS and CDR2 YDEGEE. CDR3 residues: CASSLDSVGHEQFF. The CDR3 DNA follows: TGTGCCAGCAGCTTGGATTCTGTAGGACACGAGCAGTTCTTC.

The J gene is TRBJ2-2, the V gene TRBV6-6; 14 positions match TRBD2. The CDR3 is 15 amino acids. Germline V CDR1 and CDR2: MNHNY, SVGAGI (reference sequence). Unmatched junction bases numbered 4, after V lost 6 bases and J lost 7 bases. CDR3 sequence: CASRAGLAGVGELFF. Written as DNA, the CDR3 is TGTGCCAGCAGAGCGGGACTAGCGGGAGTCGGGGAGCTGTTTTTT.

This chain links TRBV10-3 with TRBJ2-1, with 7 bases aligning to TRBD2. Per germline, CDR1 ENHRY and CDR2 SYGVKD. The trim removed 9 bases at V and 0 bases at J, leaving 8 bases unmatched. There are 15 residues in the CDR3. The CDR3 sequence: CAIASGPSSYNEQFF. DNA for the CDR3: TGTGCCATTGCTAGCGGCCCGAGCTCCTACAATGAGCAGTTCTTC.

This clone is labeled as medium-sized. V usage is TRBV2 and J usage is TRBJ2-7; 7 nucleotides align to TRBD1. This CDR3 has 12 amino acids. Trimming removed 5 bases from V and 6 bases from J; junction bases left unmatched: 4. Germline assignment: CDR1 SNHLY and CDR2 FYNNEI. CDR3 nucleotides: TGTGCCAGCAGTCTCACAGGGGCCGAGCAGTACTTC. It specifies CASSLTGAEQYF. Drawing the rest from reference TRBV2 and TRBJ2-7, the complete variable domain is EPEVTQTPSHQVTQMGQEVILRCVPISNHLYFYWYRQILGQKVEFLVSFYNNEISEKSEIFDDQFSVERPDGSNFTLKIRSTKLEDSAMYFCASSLTGAEQYFGPGTRLTVT.

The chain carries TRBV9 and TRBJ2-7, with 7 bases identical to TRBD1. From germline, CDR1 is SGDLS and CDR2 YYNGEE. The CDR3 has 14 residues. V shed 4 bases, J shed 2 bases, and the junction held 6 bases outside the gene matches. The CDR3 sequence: CASSPHGTAYEQYF. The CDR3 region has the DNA TGTGCCAGCAGCCCCCACGGGACAGCCTACGAGCAGTACTTC.

In nucleotides, the CDR3 is TGTGCCAGCAGCAGGACGGGACAGGGAGGATCGAACACTGAAGCTTTCTTT. Translated, it gives CASSRTGQGGSNTEAFF. J is TRBJ1-1 and V is TRBV5-5; TRBD1 aligns across 9 bases. Germline loops: CDR1 SGHKS, CDR2 YYEKEE (reference sequence). The trim removed 4 bases at V and 1 base at J, leaving 11 bases unmatched. The CDR3 contains 17 residues.

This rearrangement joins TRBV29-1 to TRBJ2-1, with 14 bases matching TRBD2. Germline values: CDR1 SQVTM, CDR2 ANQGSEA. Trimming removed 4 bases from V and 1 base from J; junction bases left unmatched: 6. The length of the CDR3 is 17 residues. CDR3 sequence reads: CSVGGTSGSESYNEQFF. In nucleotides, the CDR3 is TGCAGCGTTGGGGGGACTAGCGGGAGCGAGTCCTACAATGAGCAGTTCTTC.

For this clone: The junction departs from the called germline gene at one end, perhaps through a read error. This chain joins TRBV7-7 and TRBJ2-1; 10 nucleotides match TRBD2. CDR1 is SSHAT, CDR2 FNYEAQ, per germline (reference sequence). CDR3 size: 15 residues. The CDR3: CASSSGLAAYNEQFF. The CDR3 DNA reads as TGTGCTAGCAGCTCAGGACTAGCGGCCTACAATGAGCAGTTCTTC.

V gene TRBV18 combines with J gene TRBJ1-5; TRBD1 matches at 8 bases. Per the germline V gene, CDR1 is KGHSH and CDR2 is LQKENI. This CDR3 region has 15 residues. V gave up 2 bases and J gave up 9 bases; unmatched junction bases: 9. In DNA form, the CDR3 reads TGTGCCAGCTCACCAGAAACAGGGGGATTCTGGCCCCAGCATTTT. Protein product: CASSPETGGFWPQHF.